The 32 T cell receptor beta chains below were found in one sample sequenced in a study of cytomegalovirus exposure and HLA in healthy donors. With 60 Vbeta and 13 Jbeta primers, the PCR was carried out. Clones were sequenced by immunoSEQ multiplex PCR, and TCRdb holds only the in-frame ones, with some missing. Found here are 40,000 to 60,000 clones; the top ten clones hold around 26%. Material for sequencing was PBMCs. The origin of the receptors is a middle-aged man in good health and CMV-seropositive.

The J gene is TRBJ1-2, the V gene TRBV16, with 7 bases identical to TRBD1. CDR3 length: 12 residues. The germline gives CDR1 KGHSY, CDR2 FQNENV. Trimming took 1 base from V and 8 from J; bases not matched to a gene: 1. The DNA of the CDR3 is TGTGCCAGCAGCCAATACAGGGGCGGCTACACCTTC. Translation gives CASSQYRGGYTF.

J is TRBJ2-5 and V is TRBV30; TRBD1 agrees at 7 bases. The end of the DNA fits TRBJ2-7 better, so the J call may be wrong. CDR3 size: 14 residues. Germline CDR1 reads GTSNPN; CDR2 reads SVGIG (reference sequence). The CDR3 region has the DNA TGTGCCTGGACACGGGACAGCGACTCCTACGAGCAGTACTTC. It specifies CAWTRDSDSYEQYF.

A remark on this clone: The CDR3 does not end in the conserved phenylalanine or tryptophan, so this is likely a read error. The chain joins TRBV30 to TRBJ2-7, with no clear D. V lost 2 bases, J lost 7 bases, and 12 bases lay in between. Looked up from germline, CDR1 is GTSNPN and CDR2 is SVGIG (reference sequence). The CDR3 covers 12 residues. CDR3 in amino acids: CAWSLWAGEQYL. CDR3 coding DNA: TGTGCCTGGAGTTTGTGGGCCGGGGAGCAGTACCTC.

The chain is built from TRBV7-8 and TRBJ2-1; D gene uncertain. Germline-derived CDR1 and CDR2 are SGHVS and FQNEAQ. V was cut by 2 bases and J by 9 bases, with 14 bases left in between. This CDR3 has 14 amino acids. The CDR3 DNA follows: TGTGCCAGCAGCTTAAGCTCTGAGGAGAGTGAGCAGTTCTTC. This translates into CASSLSSEESEQFF.

V gene TRBV30 combines with J gene TRBJ2-1; the match to TRBD2 covers 7 bases. The CDR3 covers 13 residues. V lost 3 bases, J lost 7 bases, and 6 bases stayed unmatched. Per germline, CDR1 GTSNPN and CDR2 SVGIG (reference sequence). CDR3 bases: TGTGCCTGGAGATTACCCGGGGGGAATGAGCAGTTCTTC. Its translation is CAWRLPGGNEQFF.

This chain links TRBV27 with TRBJ2-7, with D perhaps matching TRBD2 (5 bases). V dropped 5 bases and J dropped 0 bases, with 11 bases sitting between them. Germline CDR1 MNHEY, CDR2 SMNVEV (reference sequence). There are 14 residues in the CDR3. CDR3 bases: TGTGCCAGCAGTATCTTGGGGAGCTCCTACGAGCAGTACTTC. Its translation is CASSILGSSYEQYF.

J is TRBJ1-1 and V is TRBV6-5; no clear D. The CDR3 is 13 residues long. The V and J ends lost 2 bases and 7 bases respectively, with 11 bases between them. In germline, CDR1 is MNHEY, CDR2 SVGAGI. The DNA for the CDR3 is TGTGCCAGCAGTTACACGAGGGCAGATGAAGCTTTCTTT. This translates into CASSYTRADEAFF.

The chain carries TRBV6-6 and TRBJ2-3; 8 bases agree with TRBD2. Trimming took 10 bases from V and 3 from J; bases not matched to a gene: 12. From germline, CDR1 is MNHNY and CDR2 SVGAGI (reference sequence). The CDR3 extends over 15 amino acids. As DNA, the CDR3 is TGTGCCATAGCCGGTACGGGAGGGCCAACAGATACGCAGTATTTT. The encoded protein is CAIAGTGGPTDTQYF.

The V call is TRBV4-2, the J call TRBJ1-5; 7 positions agree with TRBD1. CDR1 is LGHNA, CDR2 YNFKEQ, per germline. This CDR3 spans 15 amino acids. V was clipped by 5 bases and J by 2 bases; unmatched bases: 6. CDR3 residues: CASSTGVQGNQPQHF. The DNA for the CDR3 is TGTGCCAGCAGCACAGGGGTTCAGGGCAATCAGCCCCAGCATTTT.

V gene TRBV6-4 combines with J gene TRBJ1-2, with 7 bases that match TRBD1. CDR1 is MRHNA, CDR2 SNTAGT, per germline. With V trimmed by 5 bases and J by 2 bases, 8 bases remained unmatched. The CDR3 covers 15 residues. CDR3 in amino acids: CASSSGGPINYGYTF. In nucleotides, the CDR3 is TGTGCCAGCAGTTCAGGGGGGCCTATAAACTATGGCTACACCTTC.

V usage is TRBV15 and J usage is TRBJ2-7; 10 bases align to TRBD1. The CDR3 consists of 14 residues. Germline V lookup: CDR1 LNHNV, CDR2 YYDKDF (reference sequence). V was clipped by 3 bases and J by 4 bases; unmatched bases: 3. The CDR3 region is CATSRDRGGYEQYF. The CDR3 DNA reads TGTGCCACCAGCAGGGACAGGGGGGGGTACGAGCAGTACTTC.

The chain carries TRBV5-1 and TRBJ1-1; 8 bases agree with TRBD1. This CDR3 has 15 amino acids. Germline V gene sequence: CDR1 SGHRS, CDR2 YFSETQ. The V and J ends lost 0 bases and 4 bases, in that order; junction bases with no gene match: 5. CDR3 sequence (DNA): TGCGCCAGCAGCTTGGGACAGGGGAAGGTCACTGAAGCTTTCTTT. Its translation is CASSLGQGKVTEAFF.

The rearrangement joins TRBV7-2 to TRBJ2-6; D is perhaps TRBD1 (5 bases). Trimming cost V 5 bases and J 3 bases, with 11 bases left between them. This CDR3 has 15 amino acids. From germline, CDR1 is SGHTA and CDR2 FQGNSA. This CDR3 reads CASSGRGGGANVLTF. The CDR3 nucleotides read TGTGCCAGCAGCGGTAGGGGTGGTGGGGCCAACGTCCTGACTTTC. Combining the CDR3 with reference TRBV7-2 and TRBJ2-6 gives the whole variable domain GAGVSQSPSNKVTEKGKDVELRCDPISGHTALYWYRQSLGQGLEFLIYFQGNSAPDKSGLPSDRFSAERTGGSVSTLTIQRTQQEDSAVYLCASSGRGGGANVLTFGAGSRLTVL.

The V and J genes are TRBV7-9 and TRBJ2-5; D is perhaps TRBD1 (6 bases). The CDR3 runs 14 residues. CDR1 and CDR2 from the germline V gene are SEHNR and FQNEAQ (reference sequence). V shed 1 base and J shed 11 bases, with 17 bases lying between them. The CDR3 DNA sequence: TGTGCCAGCAGCTTAGGGACAGAACCCTGGGAGCAGTACTTC. Translation gives CASSLGTEPWEQYF. Full variable domain (rest looked up from reference TRBV7-9 and TRBJ2-5): DTGVSQNPRHKITKRGQNVTFRCDPISEHNRLYWYRQTLGQGPEFLTYFQNEAQLEKSRLLSDRFSAERPKGSFSTLEIQRTEQGDSAMYLCASSLGTEPWEQYFGPGTRLLVL.

This rearrangement joins TRBV28 to TRBJ2-1; 12 bases are a match to TRBD2. After removal of 6 bases from V and 8 bases from J, the junction contained 8 bases not matched to a gene. This CDR3 spans 15 amino acids. Germline V gene data show CDR1 as MDHEN and CDR2 as SYDVKM. Here the CDR3 reads CASRDTSGGPYEQFF. CDR3 in DNA: TGTGCCAGCAGAGATACTAGCGGGGGGCCATATGAGCAGTTCTTC.

J is TRBJ1-2 and V is TRBV7-9; 9 positions agree with TRBD1. The CDR3 totals 16 residues. The ends lost 5 bases at V and 4 bases at J; junction bases unmatched: 11. The germline CDR1 and CDR2 sequences are SEHNR and FQNEAQ (reference sequence). The chain's CDR3 is CASSLVGDRDRYGYTF. CDR3 DNA sequence: TGTGCCAGCAGCCTAGTCGGGGACAGGGACCGCTATGGCTACACCTTC.

The chain carries TRBV5-1 and TRBJ2-1, with 7 nucleotides matching TRBD2. The CDR3 runs to 15 residues. Germline V gives CDR1 SGHRS, CDR2 YFSETQ. Trimming removed 2 bases from V and 2 bases from J; junction bases left unmatched: 4. The CDR3 spells CASSFRLAAYNEQFF. The CDR3 coding sequence is TGCGCCAGCAGCTTTCGGCTAGCGGCCTACAATGAGCAGTTCTTC. The full variable domain, with the rest looked up from reference TRBV5-1 and TRBJ2-1, is KAGVTQTPRYLIKTRGQQVTLSCSPISGHRSVSWYQQTPGQGLQFLFEYFSETQRNKGNFPGRFSGRQFSNSRSEMNVSTLELGDSALYLCASSFRLAAYNEQFFGPGTRLTVL.

The chain joins TRBV27 to TRBJ2-3; maybe TRBD1 (5 bases). This CDR3 comprises 13 residues. V lost 3 bases to trimming and J lost 8 bases, with 12 bases between them. Germline assignment: CDR1 MNHEY and CDR2 SMNVEV (reference sequence). CDR3 sequence: CASSLGQWGTQYF. CDR3 nucleotide sequence: TGTGCCAGCAGTTTGGGGCAATGGGGTACGCAGTATTTT.

The rearrangement joins TRBV5-4 to TRBJ1-1, with 9 positions matching TRBD1. Germline CDR1 and CDR2: SGHNT and YYREEE (reference sequence). The CDR3 extends over 13 amino acids. Germline trimming cut 0 bases from V and 8 bases from J; bases unmatched to any gene: 2. The CDR3 DNA is TGTGCCAGCAGCTTGGGGGGGACAGGGGAAGCTTTCTTT. Encoded protein: CASSLGGTGEAFF.

The J gene is TRBJ1-1, the V gene TRBV30; D is ambiguous. CDR1 and CDR2 from the germline V gene are GTSNPN and SVGIG (reference sequence). Trimming pared 4 bases from V and 0 bases from J, leaving 6 bases between. The CDR3 contains 12 residues. DNA of the CDR3: TGTGCCTGGAATTATTTGAACACTGAAGCTTTCTTT. It encodes CAWNYLNTEAFF.

The genes are TRBV6-5 and TRBJ1-6; TRBD1 is a possible D gene (6 bases). V was pared by 6 bases and J by 9 bases, with 15 bases between. Germline loops: CDR1 MNHEY, CDR2 SVGAGI. The CDR3 covers 14 residues. The CDR3 region has the DNA TGTGCCAGCAGGCCACAGGGCAGTGGTTCACCCCTCCACTTT. Amino acids: CASRPQGSGSPLHF.

The chain carries TRBV25-1 and TRBJ1-2, with D possibly matching TRBD1 (5 bases). CDR3 length: 12 amino acids. V was clipped by 7 bases and J by 4 bases, with 10 bases between them. Germline V gene sequence: CDR1 MGHDK, CDR2 SYGVNS. CDR3 protein: CASKTASYGYTF. In DNA, the CDR3 is TGTGCCAGCAAGACAGCCTCCTATGGCTACACCTTC.

CDR3 coding DNA: TGCGCCAGCAGCTTGGATCCAGCGGGGGCAGATACGCAGTATTTT. Its translation is CASSLDPAGADTQYF. The chain carries TRBV5-1 and TRBJ2-3; 8 nucleotides agree with TRBD2. With V trimmed by 0 bases and J by 4 bases, 4 bases remained unmatched. Per germline, CDR1 SGHRS and CDR2 YFSETQ. The CDR3 loop spans 15 amino acids. The full variable domain, with the rest looked up from reference TRBV5-1 and TRBJ2-3, is KAGVTQTPRYLIKTRGQQVTLSCSPISGHRSVSWYQQTPGQGLQFLFEYFSETQRNKGNFPGRFSGRQFSNSRSEMNVSTLELGDSALYLCASSLDPAGADTQYFGPGTRLTVL.

This chain connects TRBV4-3 to TRBJ2-3; 7 positions match TRBD2. The V gene end was trimmed by 0 bases and the J gene end by 4 bases; junction bases not matched to a gene: 4. This CDR3 comprises 15 residues. Germline values: CDR1 LGHNA, CDR2 YSLEER. The CDR3 reads CASSQEGRGADTQYF. Written as DNA, the CDR3 is TGCGCCAGCAGCCAAGAAGGCCGGGGGGCAGATACGCAGTATTTT.

The rearrangement links TRBV11-1 to TRBJ2-3; TRBD1 matches 8 bases. Per the germline V gene, CDR1 is SGHAT and CDR2 is FQDESV (reference sequence). The CDR3 length is 16 residues. Trimming cost V 4 bases and J 6 bases; bases outside gene matches: 12. For the CDR3, the DNA is TGTGCCAGCAGCTCGAGTCAGGGGGCAATCAGGGATACGCAGTATTTT. Residues: CASSSSQGAIRDTQYF.

The rearrangement links TRBV18 to TRBJ1-2; D might be TRBD1 (6 bases). Germline CDR1 is KGHSH and CDR2 is LQKENI. This CDR3 has 14 amino acids. V was shortened by 0 bases and J by 8 bases, with 13 bases between the two germline ends. CDR3 coding DNA: TGTGCCAGCTCACCACCGTCACAGGGTGTCGGCTACACCTTC. This sequence encodes CASSPPSQGVGYTF.

The CDR3 region has the DNA TGCGCCAGCAGCCCCCGGGTGAGCCCGGACTTGAACACTGAAGCTTTCTTT. Translated: CASSPRVSPDLNTEAFF. The chain employs TRBV5-1 and TRBJ1-1; unclear D gene. Per germline, CDR1 SGHRS and CDR2 YFSETQ. There are 17 residues in the CDR3. V gave up 4 bases and J gave up 0 bases, with 19 bases separating them.

The V and J genes are TRBV15 and TRBJ1-6; D call uncertain. V shed 0 bases and J shed 0 bases, with 6 bases lying between them. The V gene's germline CDR1 is LNHNV and CDR2 YYDKDF (reference sequence). The CDR3 totals 16 residues. CDR3 nucleotide sequence: TGTGCCACCAGCAGAGATACGGGCTCCTATAATTCACCCCTCCACTTT. Encoded protein: CATSRDTGSYNSPLHF.

J is TRBJ2-1 and V is TRBV5-1; D is unclear. This CDR3 has 14 residues. Deletions cut 0 bases from V and 2 bases from J, with 6 bases between. The V gene's germline CDR1 is SGHRS and CDR2 YFSETQ. CDR3 region: CASSLGDTYNEQFF. For the CDR3, the DNA is TGCGCCAGCAGCTTGGGTGACACCTACAATGAGCAGTTCTTC.

The V gene is TRBV4-1, the J gene TRBJ2-5, with 11 bases aligning to TRBD1. Germline values: CDR1 MGHRA, CDR2 YSYEKL. J was trimmed by 4 bases and V by 4 bases; bases with no gene match: 11. The length of the CDR3 is 17 residues. CDR3 nucleotides: TGCGCCAGCAGCCTAGATCCCGGGACAGGGGGAGGAGAGACCCAGTACTTC. Protein sequence: CASSLDPGTGGGETQYF.

With respect to this clone: A read error may account for a junction end that differs from germline. This sample includes further DNA sequences coding for the same CDR3. The V gene is TRBV9, the J gene TRBJ1-6; D might be TRBD1 (5 bases). The germline gives CDR1 SGDLS, CDR2 YYNGEE. The CDR3 extends over 15 amino acids. In DNA, the CDR3 is TGCGCCAGCAGCGTAACCCCTGGGGGGGATTCACCCCTCCACTTT. It translates to CASSVTPGGDSPLHF.

V gene TRBV4-2 combines with J gene TRBJ1-1; 9 bases are a match to TRBD1. The CDR3 spans 14 residues. The V and J ends lost 5 bases and 5 bases, in that order; junction bases with no gene match: 6. Germline loops: CDR1 LGHNA, CDR2 YNFKEQ. The DNA for the CDR3 is TGTGCCAGCAGCGCCCGACAGGGGGGGACTGAAGCTTTCTTT. Translation gives CASSARQGGTEAFF.